A selection of T cell receptor beta chains follows, all from one sample in a study of T cells in Graves' hyperthyroidism and ophthalmopathy. TCRdb passed the multiplex PCR reads through MiXCR, listing each CDR3 protein once. The data hold 700,000 or so distinct CDR3 sequences, with roughly 15% observed a single time. Sequences were obtained from blood. These receptors all come from a woman aged 50 to 60 with Graves' ophthalmopathy. CDR3s include the opening cysteine and the closing phenylalanine or tryptophan. D genes are given only for firm matches. Some rows mark clone size as missing; the rest say once, few, many or name a class of expanded clone.

D: .; J: TRBJ1-1; size: few; V: TRBV6-2/TRBV6-3; CDR3: CASTRTEAFF; DNA: TGTGCCAGCACAAGGACTGAAGCTTTCTTT
D: TRBD1; J: TRBJ1-2; size: many; V: TRBV11-2; CDR3: CASSFGQGGYGYTF; DNA: TGTGCCAGCAGCTTCGGACAGGGAGGCTATGGCTACACCTTC
D: .; J: TRBJ2-7; size: .; V: TRBV9; CDR3: CASSVGGEIPNYEQYF; DNA: TGTGCCAGCAGCGTAGGTGGGGAGATACCCAACTACGAGCAGTACTTC
D: .; J: TRBJ1-4; size: .; V: TRBV6-1; CDR3: CASRDLPVYNEKLFF; DNA: TGTGCCAGCAGAGATCTCCCAGTCTACAATGAAAAACTGTTTTTT
D: .; J: TRBJ2-5; size: .; V: TRBV30; CDR3: CAWELGGETQYF; DNA: TGTGCCTGGGAGTTAGGAGGGGAGACCCAGTACTTC
D: .; J: TRBJ2-5; size: many; V: TRBV7-2; CDR3: CASSPLPRVPETQYF; DNA: TGTGCCAGCAGCCCACTACCGCGGGTCCCAGAGACCCAGTACTTC
D: .; J: TRBJ2-1; size: .; V: TRBV5-6; CDR3: CASSSGGPGRSYNEQFF; DNA: TGTGCCAGCAGCTCCGGGGGGCCTGGCCGCTCCTACAATGAGCAGTTCTTC
D: .; J: TRBJ1-3; size: .; V: TRBV28; CDR3: CASTQGGSGNTIYF; DNA: TGTGCCAGCACTCAAGGGGGTTCTGGAAACACCATATATTTT
D: TRBD1; J: TRBJ1-1; size: .; V: TRBV4-2; CDR3: CASSHDRGPETEAFF; DNA: TGTGCCAGCAGCCACGACAGGGGGCCGGAAACTGAAGCTTTCTTT
D: TRBD2; J: TRBJ2-1; size: many; V: TRBV6-2/TRBV6-3; CDR3: CASSQLAGGSYNEQFF; DNA: TGTGCCAGCAGCCAACTAGCGGGAGGCTCCTACAATGAGCAGTTCTTC
D: .; J: TRBJ1-4; size: many; V: TRBV7-9; CDR3: CASSLAGRRNEKLFF; DNA: TGTGCCAGCAGCTTAGCAGGGCGACGTAATGAAAAACTGTTTTTT
D: .; J: TRBJ1-6; size: many; V: TRBV28; CDR3: CASSLGSPLHF; DNA: TGTGCCAGCAGCTTGGGCTCACCCCTCCACTTT
D: .; J: TRBJ1-1; size: many; V: TRBV29-1; CDR3: CSVVGNSEAFF; DNA: TGCAGCGTTGTCGGCAACTCTGAAGCTTTCTTT
D: .; J: TRBJ1-5; size: few; V: TRBV20-1; CDR3: CGARQDIEPQHF; DNA: TGCGGTGCTAGACAGGACATTGAGCCCCAGCATTTT
D: .; J: TRBJ2-7; size: few; V: TRBV19; CDR3: CASSIDLGTFYEQYF; DNA: TGTGCCAGTAGTATAGATCTGGGTACCTTCTACGAGCAGTACTTC
D: .; J: TRBJ2-2; size: .; V: TRBV10-3; CDR3: CAISIVGDRGELFF; DNA: TGTGCCATCAGTATAGTCGGGGATCGCGGGGAGCTGTTTTTT
D: TRBD2; J: TRBJ2-1; size: many; V: TRBV7-2; CDR3: CASSVATGTSGIYNEQFF; DNA: TGTGCCAGCAGCGTAGCAACCGGGACTAGCGGGATCTACAATGAGCAGTTCTTC
D: .; J: TRBJ2-7; size: few; V: TRBV27; CDR3: CASMGHVPEQYF; DNA: TGTGCCAGCATGGGACATGTGCCCGAGCAGTACTTC
D: TRBD1; J: TRBJ1-2; size: .; V: TRBV7-2; CDR3: CASSAGQGAYDGYTF; DNA: TGTGCCAGCAGCGCGGGACAGGGGGCCTACGATGGCTACACCTTC
D: .; J: TRBJ2-7; size: few; V: TRBV5-5; CDR3: CASSPSATSRGEQYF; DNA: TGTGCCAGCAGCCCCTCGGCGACTAGTCGAGGCGAGCAGTACTTC
D: .; J: TRBJ2-1; size: many; V: TRBV29-1; CDR3: CSVRDRAYNEQFF; DNA: TGCAGCGTTCGGGACCGAGCCTACAATGAGCAGTTCTTC
D: .; J: TRBJ1-4; size: .; V: TRBV14; CDR3: CASSQGATYSYEKLFF; DNA: TGTGCCAGCAGCCAAGGGGCCACTTACAGTTATGAAAAACTGTTTTTT
D: .; J: TRBJ2-2; size: few; V: TRBV15; CDR3: CATSRDVENTGELFF; DNA: TGTGCCACCAGCAGAGATGTAGAGAACACCGGGGAGCTGTTTTTT
D: .; J: TRBJ2-1; size: many; V: TRBV27; CDR3: CASSPTNGAGVYNEQFF; DNA: TGTGCCAGCAGTCCAACCAACGGGGCCGGTGTTTACAATGAGCAGTTCTTC
D: TRBD2; J: TRBJ2-1; size: many; V: TRBV7-8; CDR3: CASSPRTSGDGFF; DNA: TGTGCCAGCAGCCCGAGGACTAGCGGGGACGGGTTCTTC
D: TRBD2; J: TRBJ2-1; size: .; V: TRBV12-3/TRBV12-4; CDR3: CASSTRGLREIEQFF; DNA: TGTGCCAGCAGTACCCGAGGTTTGCGGGAGATTGAGCAGTTCTTC
D: .; J: TRBJ2-7; size: many; V: TRBV10-3; CDR3: CAISVSGSGEQYF; DNA: TGTGCCATCAGTGTTAGCGGTTCTGGCGAGCAGTACTTC